This TCR beta chain was sequenced for a study of siplizumab effects on memory and regulatory T cells. The study, taken as a whole, reports: Contribution to the alloresponse seemed major for naive T cells, which also seemed more diverse than memory cells.

The CDR3 is 13 residues long. CDR1 and CDR2 from the germline V gene are LNHDA and SQIVND (reference sequence). The V and J ends lost 6 bases and 7 bases, in that order; junction bases with no gene match: 8. The study assayed 75,000 to 100,000 TCR templates per sample. Profiling relied on immunoSEQ multiplex PCR, and the TCRdb table lists in-frame clones only, not all of them. Here the sample spans approximately 94,000 clones, more than 85% being singletons. Comment on this clone: Its antigen remains unidentified.

The source material was CD8+ T cells sorted from blood. This chain uses TRBV19 with TRBJ2-7, with 8 nucleotides matching TRBD1. The TCR originated in a human donor in good health. The CDR3 DNA is TGTGCCAGTAGCTTTGCAGGGGGCAATGAGCAGTACTTC. Protein sequence: CASSFAGGNEQYF.